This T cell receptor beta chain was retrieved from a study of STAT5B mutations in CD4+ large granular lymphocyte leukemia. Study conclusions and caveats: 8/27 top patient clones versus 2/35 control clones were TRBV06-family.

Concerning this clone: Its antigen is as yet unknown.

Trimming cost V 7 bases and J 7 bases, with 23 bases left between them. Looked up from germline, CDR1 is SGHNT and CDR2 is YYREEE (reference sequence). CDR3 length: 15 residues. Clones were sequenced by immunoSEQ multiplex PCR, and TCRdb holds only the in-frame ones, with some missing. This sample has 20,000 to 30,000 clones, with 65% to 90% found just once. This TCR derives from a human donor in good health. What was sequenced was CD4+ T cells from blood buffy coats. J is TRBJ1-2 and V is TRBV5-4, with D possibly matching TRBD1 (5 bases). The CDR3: CASGPGVSAGGGYTF. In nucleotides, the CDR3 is TGTGCCAGCGGCCCGGGAGTCTCCGCTGGGGGTGGCTACACCTTC.